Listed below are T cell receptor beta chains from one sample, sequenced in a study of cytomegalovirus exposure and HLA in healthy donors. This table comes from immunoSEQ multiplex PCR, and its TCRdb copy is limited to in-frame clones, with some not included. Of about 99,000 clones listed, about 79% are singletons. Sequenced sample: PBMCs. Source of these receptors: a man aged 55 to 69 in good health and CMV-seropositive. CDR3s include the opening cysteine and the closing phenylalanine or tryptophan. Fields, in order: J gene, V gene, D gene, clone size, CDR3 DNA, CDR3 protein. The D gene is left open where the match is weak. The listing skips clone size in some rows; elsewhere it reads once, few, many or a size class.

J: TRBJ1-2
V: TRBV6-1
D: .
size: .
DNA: TGTGCCAGCAGTGAAATGACAGGAGTAGGCTACACCTTC
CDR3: CASSEMTGVGYTF

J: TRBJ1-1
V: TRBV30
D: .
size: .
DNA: TGTGCCTGGAGTGTATCCCCCCCCGACACTGAAGCTTTCTTT
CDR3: CAWSVSPPDTEAFF

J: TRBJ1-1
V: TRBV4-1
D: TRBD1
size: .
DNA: TGCGCCAGCAGCCAGGGTCCCGGGACAGGGGGCCGGTACACTGAAGCTTTCTTT
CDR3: CASSQGPGTGGRYTEAFF

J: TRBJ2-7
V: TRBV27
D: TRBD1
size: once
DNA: TGTGCCAGCAGTTTATCGGGACAGGGGGCGGGGCAGTACTTC
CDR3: CASSLSGQGAGQYF

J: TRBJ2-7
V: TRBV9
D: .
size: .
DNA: TGTGCCAGCAGCGTAGGCAGGGGCCTCCCCTACGAGCAGTACTTC
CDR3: CASSVGRGLPYEQYF

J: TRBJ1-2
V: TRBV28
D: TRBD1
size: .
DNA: TGTGCCAGCAGTAGCGGACAGGCAGGCTACACCTTC
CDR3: CASSSGQAGYTF

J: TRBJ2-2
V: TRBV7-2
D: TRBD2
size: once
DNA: TGTGCCAGCAGCCAGCTAGCGGGGGGGCCGAGTTTCGGGGAGCTGTTTTTT
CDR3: CASSQLAGGPSFGELFF

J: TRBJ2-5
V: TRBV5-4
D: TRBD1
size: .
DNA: TGTGCCAGCAGCTTACTGGACAGGAACCAAGAGACCCAGTACTTC
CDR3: CASSLLDRNQETQYF

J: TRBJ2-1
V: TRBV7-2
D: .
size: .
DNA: TGTGCCAGCAGCTTAGGAGGACAGTACAATGAGCAGTTCTTC
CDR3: CASSLGGQYNEQFF

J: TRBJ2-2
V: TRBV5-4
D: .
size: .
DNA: TGTGCCAGCAGTTATGGGGGGGGCTATACCGGGGAGCTGTTTTTT
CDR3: CASSYGGGYTGELFF

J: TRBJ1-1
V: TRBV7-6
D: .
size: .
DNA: TGTGCCAGCAGCTTAGAGCAGGGGCCGGGCACTGAAGCTTTCTTT
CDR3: CASSLEQGPGTEAFF

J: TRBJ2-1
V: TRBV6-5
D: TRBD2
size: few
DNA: TGTGCCAGCAGTTTCCGGGCTAGCGGGGGGAATGAGCAGTTCTTC
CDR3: CASSFRASGGNEQFF

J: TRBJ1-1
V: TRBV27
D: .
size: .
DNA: TGTGCCAGCAGTTTCTCCGGGGGGAATGAAGCTTTCTTT
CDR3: CASSFSGGNEAFF

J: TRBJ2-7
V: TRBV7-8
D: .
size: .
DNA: TGTGCCAGCAGCTTAGGGTTTGCGGCCTCCTACGAGCAGTACTTC
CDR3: CASSLGFAASYEQYF

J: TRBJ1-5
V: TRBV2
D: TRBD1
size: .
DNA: TGTGCCAGCACCGAAAGAGGGACAGGGGATCAGCCCCAGCATTTT
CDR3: CASTERGTGDQPQHF

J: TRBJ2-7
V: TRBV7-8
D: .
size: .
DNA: TGTGCCAGCAGCCCCCGGACAGACCCCTTCTCCTACGAGCAGTACTTC
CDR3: CASSPRTDPFSYEQYF

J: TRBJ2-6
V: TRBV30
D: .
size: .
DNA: TGTGCCTGTTACCAGGACTACCACTTAAGCTCTGGGGCCAACGTCCTGACTTTC
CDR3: CACYQDYHLSSGANVLTF

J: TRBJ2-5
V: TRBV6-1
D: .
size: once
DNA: TGTGCCAGCACCCAGGCAGGGGGGTGGGAGACCCAGTACTTC
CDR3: CASTQAGGWETQYF

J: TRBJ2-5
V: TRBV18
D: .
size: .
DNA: TGTGCCAGCTCACGAGATCAACAAGAGACCCAGTACTTC
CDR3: CASSRDQQETQYF

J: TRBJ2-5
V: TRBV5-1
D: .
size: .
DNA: TGCGCCAGCAGCCCTACGACTAAGGAAGGGGAGACCCAGTACTTC
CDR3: CASSPTTKEGETQYF

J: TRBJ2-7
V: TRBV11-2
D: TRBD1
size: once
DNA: TGTGCCAGCATCATACAGGGGCAGGGTAGGTACTTC
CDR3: CASIIQGQGRYF

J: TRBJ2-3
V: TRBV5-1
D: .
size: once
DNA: TGCGCCAGCAGCTTGGTAGGCGGGTTTACAGATACGCAGTATTTT
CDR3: CASSLVGGFTDTQYF

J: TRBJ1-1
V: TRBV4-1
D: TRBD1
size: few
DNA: TGCGCCAGCAGCCCCCCGGGACAGATAGAAGCTTTCTTT
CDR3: CASSPPGQIEAFF

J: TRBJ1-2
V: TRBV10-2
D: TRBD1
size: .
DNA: TGCGCCAGCAGGGGGACAGGGGGCAACTATGGCTACACCTTC
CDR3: CASRGTGGNYGYTF

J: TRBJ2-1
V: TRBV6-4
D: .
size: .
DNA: TGTGCCAGCAGTGTAGGGACACTCTACCCCTACAATGAGCAGTTCTTC
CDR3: CASSVGTLYPYNEQFF

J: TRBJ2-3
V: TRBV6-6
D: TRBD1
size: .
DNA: TGTGCCAGCAGTTCCGGGACAGGGCGCACAGATACGCAGTATTTT
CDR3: CASSSGTGRTDTQYF

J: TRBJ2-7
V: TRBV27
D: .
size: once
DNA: TGTGCCAGCAGTTGGCAGATCTCCTACGAGCAGTACTTC
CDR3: CASSWQISYEQYF

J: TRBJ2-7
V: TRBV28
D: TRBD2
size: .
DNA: TGTGCCAGCAGTTTACTCCCACTAGCGGGGGGCCAGGACGAGCAGTACTTC
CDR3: CASSLLPLAGGQDEQYF

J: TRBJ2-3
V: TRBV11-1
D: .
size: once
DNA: TGTGCCAGCAGCTTCCTCGAAGGGGGAAGCACAGATACGCAGTATTTT
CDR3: CASSFLEGGSTDTQYF

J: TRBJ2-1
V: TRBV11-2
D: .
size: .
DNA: TGTGCCAGCAGGCTTGTGGGGAGGAATGAGCAGTTCTTC
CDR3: CASRLVGRNEQFF

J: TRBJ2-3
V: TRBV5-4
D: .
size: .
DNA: TGTGCCAGCAGCTTGGCGGGGGGCCATAGCACAGATACGCAGTATTTT
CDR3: CASSLAGGHSTDTQYF

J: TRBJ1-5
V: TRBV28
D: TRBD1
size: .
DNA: TGTGCCAGCAGAGGACAGGGTCGTGGTCAGCCCCAGCATTTT
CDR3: CASRGQGRGQPQHF

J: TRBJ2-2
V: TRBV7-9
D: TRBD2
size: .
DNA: TGTTCCAGCAGCTTAGTTCCGGGGGGTTCCGCCGGGGAGCTGTTTTTT
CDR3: CSSSLVPGGSAGELFF

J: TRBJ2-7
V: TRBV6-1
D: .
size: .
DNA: TGTGCCAGCAGTGGCAGGGGAAGCTCCTACGAGCAGTACTTC
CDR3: CASSGRGSSYEQYF

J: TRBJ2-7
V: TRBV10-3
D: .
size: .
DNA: TGTGCCATCAGTGGGTCGACAGGAGAGGAGGTGACCTACGAGCAGTACTTC
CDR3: CAISGSTGEEVTYEQYF

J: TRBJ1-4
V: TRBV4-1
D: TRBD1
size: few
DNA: TGCGCCAGCAGCCCCGCAGGGGGCCTCGGTGAAAAACTGTTTTTT
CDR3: CASSPAGGLGEKLFF